The rows below give T cell receptor beta chains drawn from one sample of a study of cytomegalovirus exposure and HLA in healthy donors. Profiling relied on immunoSEQ multiplex PCR, and the TCRdb table lists in-frame clones only, not all of them. The sample includes about 200,000 clones, around 83% of them seen just once. Sequencing was done on a sample of PBMCs. Source of these receptors: a woman between 50 and 59 years old in good health and CMV-seropositive. The CDR3 runs from the conserved cysteine through the conserved F or W. The D gene is left open where the match is weak. Size is omitted from some rows. Given values are once, few, many or a class for expanded clones.

V gene	J gene	clone size	D gene	CDR3 DNA	CDR3 protein
TRBV6-6	TRBJ1-1	.	.	TGTGCCAGCAGTTCCAGGGAAGGGAACACTGAAGCTTTCTTT	CASSSREGNTEAFF
TRBV19	TRBJ2-5	.	TRBD2	TGTGCCAGTAGTAAGGAGCGGGGGGACCAAGAGACCCAGTACTTC	CASSKERGDQETQYF
TRBV10-3	TRBJ2-1	.	TRBD2	TGTGCCATCAGAGCGGATTCCAGCGGGGAGGTGGATGAGCAGTTCTTC	CAIRADSSGEVDEQFF
TRBV19	TRBJ1-5	once	TRBD1	TGTGCCAGTAGTGAGGACAGGGATCAGCCCCAGCATTTT	CASSEDRDQPQHF
TRBV6-1	TRBJ1-1	.	TRBD1	TGTGCCAGCAGGCAGGGGGTGAACACTGAAGCTTTCTTT	CASRQGVNTEAFF
TRBV5-1	TRBJ2-1	.	.	TGCGCCAGCAGCGTGACTAGAAACAATGAGCAGTTCTTC	CASSVTRNNEQFF
TRBV10-1	TRBJ2-1	.	TRBD2	TGCGCCAGCAGTGATCGGGGAGGGTCAACCGATGAGCAGTTCTTC	CASSDRGGSTDEQFF
TRBV28	TRBJ2-5	few	TRBD1	TGTGCCAGCAGTTTCGACAGGGTGGGAGAGACCCAGTACTTC	CASSFDRVGETQYF
TRBV5-4	TRBJ2-5	.	TRBD2	TGTGCCAGCAGCTTCGGGAGGGCGGGAGAGACCCAGTACTTC	CASSFGRAGETQYF
TRBV7-9	TRBJ1-2	.	.	TGTGCCAGCAGCTTAGCGAACTATGGCCACACCTTC	CASSLANYGHTF